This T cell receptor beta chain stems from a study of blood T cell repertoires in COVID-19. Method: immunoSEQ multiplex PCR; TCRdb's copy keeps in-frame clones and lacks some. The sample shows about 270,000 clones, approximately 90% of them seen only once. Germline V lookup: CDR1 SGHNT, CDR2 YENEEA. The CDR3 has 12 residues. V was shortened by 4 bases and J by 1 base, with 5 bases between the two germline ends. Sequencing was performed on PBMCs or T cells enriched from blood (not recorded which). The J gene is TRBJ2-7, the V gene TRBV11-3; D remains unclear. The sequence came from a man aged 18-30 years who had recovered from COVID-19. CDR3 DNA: TGTGCCAGCAGCTCCACTTCCTACGAGCAGTACTTC. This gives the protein CASSSTSYEQYF.